This T cell receptor (beta chain) was sequenced during a study of blood T cell repertoires in COVID-19. As processed by the authors: From reference gene primer amplification, estimates of nucleated cell counts were derived. Libraries were prepared by immunoSEQ multiplex PCR; TCRdb keeps only in-frame clonotypes and omits some of them. The D gene and trimming were derived from the DNA, and the V and J assignments and clone size from that table. This repertoire shows tens of thousands of clones, around nine tenths found once; its top ten account for around 5%. The CDR3 spans 16 residues. V was clipped by 3 bases and J by 0 bases, with 11 bases between them. The germline V gene encodes CDR1 MDHEN and CDR2 SYDVKM.

The gene calls are TRBV28 and TRBJ1-4; no firm D call. This TCR derives from a woman over 75 with active or convalescent COVID-19. The material sequenced was peripheral blood. The CDR3 DNA is TGTGCCAGCAGTTTCGCGGGGTATGCAACTAATGAAAAACTGTTTTTT. Translated, it gives CASSFAGYATNEKLFF.